The T cell receptor beta chain under discussion was sequenced for a study of control samples from healthy donors and cancer patients. There are 12 residues in the CDR3. Germline loops: CDR1 SNHLY, CDR2 FYNNEI. V lost 1 base and J lost 10, with 5 bases in between. Some clones are missing from TCRdb's copy, which holds only in-frame ones; the method was immunoSEQ multiplex PCR. The data contain over 75,000 clones, roughly 80% of them singletons. The sequencing sample was made of blood. The V and J genes are TRBV2 and TRBJ1-6; D is undetermined. This sequence originates from a man aged 25-40 years in good health. CDR3 coding DNA: TGTGCCAGCAGTGAAGAATCGTCACCCCTCCACTTT. Translation: CASSEESSPLHF.